This T cell receptor beta chain originates from a study of T cells in Graves' hyperthyroidism and ophthalmopathy. Whole-study context: Sampling of peripheral blood happened at initial diagnosis, prior to any treatment.

Over 18 months, lack of ophthalmopathy progression marked Graves' hyperthyroidism as stable. Diagnoses rested on clinical symptoms, serum thyroxine and TRAb, thyroid ultrasound and orbital computed tomography. Whole-study findings and limits: Most thyroid-expanded clonotypes above 0.001 were also found in blood.

Ten or more counts support this clonotype. The antigen remains unidentified. What was amplified from RNA transcripts were TCR beta CDR3 regions. HTBI primers drove first-round RT-PCR of the TCR CDR3. One entry per CDR3 protein results from TCRdb running MiXCR on the multiplex PCR reads. This table has fewer than 850,000 distinct CDR3 sequences, approximately 15% appearing once. V was shortened by 6 bases and J by 3 bases, with 5 bases between the two germline ends. The CDR3 runs 10 residues. CDR1 is DFQATT and CDR2 is SNEGSKA in the germline V gene (reference sequence). V gene TRBV20-1 combines with J gene TRBJ1-1; no firm D call. Sequencing input: blood. This receptor was obtained from a man in his forties or fifties with Graves' hyperthyroidism. The CDR3 loop is CSAKYTEAFF. In DNA form, the CDR3 reads TGCAGTGCGAAGTACACTGAAGCTTTCTTT.